This TCR beta chain was sequenced during a study of T cell responses to AZD1222 COVID-19 vaccine. Analyses pooled second doses at about 4 or about 12 weeks. Looked up from germline, CDR1 is SGDLS and CDR2 is YYNGEE. Trimming shortened V by 0 bases and J by 4 bases, and 17 bases separated the two germline ends. The CDR3 spans 16 residues. Profiled with immunoSEQ multiplex PCR; TCRdb holds only in-frame clones, not every one. Of over 75,000 clones in the sample, 80% to 90% were seen once. The sample was peripheral blood, taken 28 days after the second AZD1222 dose. The V gene is TRBV9, the J gene TRBJ2-7, with D tentatively TRBD1 (6 bases). The TCR comes from an adult who received the AZD1222 COVID-19 vaccine. CDR3 coding DNA: TGTGCCAGCAGCGTAGGAATGGGGGCAGGGCGGTACGAGCAGTACTTC. Its protein product is CASSVGMGAGRYEQYF.